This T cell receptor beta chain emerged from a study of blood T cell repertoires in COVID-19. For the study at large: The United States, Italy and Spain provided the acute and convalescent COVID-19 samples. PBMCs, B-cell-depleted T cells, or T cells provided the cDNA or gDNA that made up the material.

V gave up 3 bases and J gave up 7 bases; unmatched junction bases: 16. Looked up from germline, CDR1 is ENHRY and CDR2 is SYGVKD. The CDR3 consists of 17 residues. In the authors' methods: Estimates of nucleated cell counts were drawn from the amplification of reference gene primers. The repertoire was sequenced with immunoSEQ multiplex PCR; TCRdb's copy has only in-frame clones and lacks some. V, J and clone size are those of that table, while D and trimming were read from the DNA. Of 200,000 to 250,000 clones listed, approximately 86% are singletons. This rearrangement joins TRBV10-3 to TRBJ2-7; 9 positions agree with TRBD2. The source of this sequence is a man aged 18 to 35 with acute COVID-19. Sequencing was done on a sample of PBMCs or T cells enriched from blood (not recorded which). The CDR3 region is CAISEPSGAGGPREQYF. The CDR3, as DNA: TGTGCCATCAGTGAACCTTCTGGGGCGGGAGGGCCGAGGGAGCAGTACTTC.